The rows below give T cell receptor beta chains drawn from one sample of a study of cytomegalovirus exposure and HLA in healthy donors. TCRdb's copy holds only in-frame clones and misses some; the assay was immunoSEQ multiplex PCR. The repertoire holds about 170,000 clones, with about 80% as singletons. Sequencing was carried out using PBMCs. The origin of the receptors is a woman in her forties or fifties in good health and CMV-seronegative. The CDR3 runs from the conserved cysteine through the conserved F or W. Rows give clone size only sometimes, using once, few, many, or a class for an expanded clone.

>TRBV28|NA
CASSPTGGFTEAFF
>TRBV10-1|NA
CASRVPGQDSGNTIYF
>TRBV5-6|NA
CASSLVGDSSYEQYF
>TRBV14|NA
CASVEGRGRGIAFF
>TRBV28|NA
CASSSGGRSEAFF
>TRBV7-9|NA
CASSLGLAGGNEQFF
>TRBV7-2|NA
CASSSLPGLAGGHNEQFF
>TRBV6-1|NA
CASRGFEGPQHF
>TRBV28|NA
CASSDRGSNQPQHF
>TRBV9|NA
CASSVDASGGTDTQYF
>TRBV5-3|NA
CARSFSSRGAYEQYF
>TRBV7-2|NA
CASSLVGTGAKNIQYF
>TRBV7-9|few
CSSSQQGAGYGYTF
>TRBV5-3|NA
CARSSRDTLYEQYF
>TRBV18|NA
CASSLRHGTGGGLNQPQHF
>TRBV7-2|NA
CASTPPLAGVTGELFF
>TRBV13|NA
CASSPRGNEQYF
>TRBV11-3|NA
CASSFGRRNQPQHF
>TRBV28|few
CASGGGRYEQYF
>TRBV9|NA
CASSARTSGGRDNEQFF
>TRBV4-1|few
CASSQDYGRNYGYTF
>TRBV27|NA
CASREWRTGSFYGYTF
>TRBV9|NA
CASSQRRAANTGELFF
>TRBV4-3|NA
CASSEGTSGGAVDTQYF
>TRBV27|NA
CASSFMREAPEQYF
>TRBV6-5|NA
CASGRPAGGNYGYTF
>TRBV2|NA
CASKRDSNQPQHF
>TRBV5-1|NA
CASSHPGQGPLNGYTF
>TRBV6-5|NA
CASSPTGFSNQPQHF
>TRBV10-3|NA
CAIRGQGETQYF
>TRBV7-2|NA
CASVKSSGTYEQYF
>TRBV28|NA
CASSFGRGTSGYTF
>TRBV28|NA
CASSSGGGTDTQYF
>TRBV2|NA
CASSADRGWNTEAFF
>TRBV7-3|NA
CASSEGRTDTQYF
>TRBV28|NA
CASISAGWQRNQPQHF
>TRBV28|NA
CASSLGGVGPTNEQFF
>TRBV15|NA
CATSRDMGQQYEQYF
>TRBV29-1|NA
CSATLPLSYGYTF
>TRBV13|NA
CASSLGLAGELTDTQYF
>TRBV6-4|NA
CASSAGTLQSDTQYF
>TRBV4-3|many
CASSPLLEAYEQYF
>TRBV5-1|few
CASSRGTGDNEQFF
>TRBV10-3|NA
CAISESLAGEHSYEQYF
>TRBV14|NA
CASSQDKPGLGGGYTF
>TRBV9|NA
CASSVRAVNTEAFF
>TRBV7-9|NA
CASSSLGTVRDTEAFF
>TRBV14|NA
CASSQDGHRPLYEQYF
>TRBV11-3|few
CASSLGGLAGQETQYF
>TRBV19|few
CASSLGLAEETQYF
>TRBV7-8|NA
CASSPSDRGGDQPQHF
>TRBV7-7|NA
CASSPWTGINEKLFF
>TRBV6-5|NA
CASSDREKETQYF
>TRBV25-1|NA
CASEQVSGNTIYF